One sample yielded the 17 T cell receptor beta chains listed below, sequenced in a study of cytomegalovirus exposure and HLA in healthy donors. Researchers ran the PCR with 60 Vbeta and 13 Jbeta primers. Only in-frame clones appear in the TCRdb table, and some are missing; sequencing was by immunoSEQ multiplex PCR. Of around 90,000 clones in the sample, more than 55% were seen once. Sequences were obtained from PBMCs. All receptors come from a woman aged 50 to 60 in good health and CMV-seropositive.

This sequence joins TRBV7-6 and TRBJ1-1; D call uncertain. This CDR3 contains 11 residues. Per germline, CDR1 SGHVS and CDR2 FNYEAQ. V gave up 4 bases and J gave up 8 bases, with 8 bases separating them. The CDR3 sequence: CASSSTGEAFF. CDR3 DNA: TGTGCCAGCAGCTCAACCGGGGAAGCTTTCTTT. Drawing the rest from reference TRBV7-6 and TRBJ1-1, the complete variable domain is GAGVSQSPRYKVTKRGQDVALRCDPISGHVSLYWYRQALGQGPEFLTYFNYEAQQDKSGLPNDRFSAERPEGSISTLTIQRTEQRDSAMYRCASSSTGEAFFGQGTRLTVV.

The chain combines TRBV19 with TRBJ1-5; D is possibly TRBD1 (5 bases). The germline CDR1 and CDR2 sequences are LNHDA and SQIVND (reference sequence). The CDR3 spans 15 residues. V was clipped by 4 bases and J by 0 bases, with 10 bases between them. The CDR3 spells CASSTTGYSNQPQHF. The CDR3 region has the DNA TGTGCCAGTAGTACCACAGGTTATAGCAATCAGCCCCAGCATTTT.

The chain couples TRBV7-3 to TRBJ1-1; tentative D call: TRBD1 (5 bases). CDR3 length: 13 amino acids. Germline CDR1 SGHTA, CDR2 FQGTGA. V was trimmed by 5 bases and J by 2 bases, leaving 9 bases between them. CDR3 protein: CASSPQGNTEAFF. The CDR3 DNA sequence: TGTGCCAGCAGCCCCCAGGGAAACACTGAAGCTTTCTTT.

For the CDR3, the DNA is TGTGCCAGCAGTGTTACCGGAGCCTACGAGCAGTACTTC. Translated, it gives CASSVTGAYEQYF. V gene TRBV2 combines with J gene TRBJ2-7, with D unclear. The V end lost 4 bases, the J end lost 2 bases, and 9 bases lay between the germline ends. This CDR3 region has 13 residues. Germline V gene data show CDR1 as SNHLY and CDR2 as FYNNEI.

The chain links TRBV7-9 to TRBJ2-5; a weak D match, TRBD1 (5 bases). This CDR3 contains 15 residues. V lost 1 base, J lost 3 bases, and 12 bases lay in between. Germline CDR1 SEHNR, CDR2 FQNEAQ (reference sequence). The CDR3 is CASSLGAGIKETQYF. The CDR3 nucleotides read TGTGCCAGCAGCTTAGGGGCAGGGATCAAAGAGACCCAGTACTTC.

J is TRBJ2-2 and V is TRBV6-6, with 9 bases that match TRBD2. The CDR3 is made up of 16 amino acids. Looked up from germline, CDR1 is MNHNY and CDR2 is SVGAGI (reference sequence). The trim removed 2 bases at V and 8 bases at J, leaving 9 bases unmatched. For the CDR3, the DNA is TGTGCCAGCAGTTACGACTCAGCGGGGGGTGGAGGGGAGCTGTTTTTT. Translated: CASSYDSAGGGGELFF.

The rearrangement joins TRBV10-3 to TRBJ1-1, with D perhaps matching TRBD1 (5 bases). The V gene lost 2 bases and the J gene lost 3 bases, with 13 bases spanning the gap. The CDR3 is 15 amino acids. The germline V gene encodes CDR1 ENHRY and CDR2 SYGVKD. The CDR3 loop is CAISEQQGIHTEAFF. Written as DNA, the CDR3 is TGTGCCATCAGTGAGCAGCAGGGAATTCACACTGAAGCTTTCTTT.

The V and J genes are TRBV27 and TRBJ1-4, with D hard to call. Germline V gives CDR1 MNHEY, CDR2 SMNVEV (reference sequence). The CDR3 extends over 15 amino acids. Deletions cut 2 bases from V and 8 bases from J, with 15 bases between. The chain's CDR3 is CASSLRRDLQEKLFF. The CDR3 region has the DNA TGTGCCAGCAGTTTACGGAGGGATCTGCAGGAAAAACTGTTTTTT. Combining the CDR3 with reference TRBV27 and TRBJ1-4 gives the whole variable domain EAQVTQNPRYLITVTGKKLTVTCSQNMNHEYMSWYRQDPGLGLRQIYYSMNVEVTDKGDVPEGYKVSRKEKRNFPLILESPSPNQTSLYFCASSLRRDLQEKLFFGSGTQLSVL.

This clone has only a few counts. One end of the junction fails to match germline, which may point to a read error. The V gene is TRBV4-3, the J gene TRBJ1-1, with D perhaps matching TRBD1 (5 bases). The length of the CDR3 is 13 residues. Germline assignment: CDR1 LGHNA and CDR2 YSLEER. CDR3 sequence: CASSQAEDTEAFF. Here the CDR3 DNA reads TGCGCCAGCAGCCAAGCTGAGGACACGGAAGCTTTCTTT.

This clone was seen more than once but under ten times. The CDR3 reads CASSLTVLGDTQYF. CDR3 bases: TGTGCCAGCAGCTTAACGGTCCTCGGGGATACGCAGTATTTT. The rearrangement links TRBV7-2 to TRBJ2-3; the D is unclear. This CDR3 spans 14 amino acids. CDR1 is SGHTA and CDR2 is FQGNSA in the germline V gene. V was pared by 2 bases and J by 6 bases, with 12 bases between.

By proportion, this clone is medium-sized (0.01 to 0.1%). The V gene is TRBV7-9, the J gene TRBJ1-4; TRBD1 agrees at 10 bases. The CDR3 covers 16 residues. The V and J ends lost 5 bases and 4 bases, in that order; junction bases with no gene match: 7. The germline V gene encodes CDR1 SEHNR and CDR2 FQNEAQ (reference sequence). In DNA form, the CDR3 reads TGTGCCAGCAGCACCGGGACAGGGGTTTATAATGAAAAACTGTTTTTT. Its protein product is CASSTGTGVYNEKLFF.

The CDR3 reads CASSPGQGTDTQYF. CDR3 in DNA: TGCGCCAGCAGCCCGGGACAGGGCACAGATACGCAGTATTTT. The chain employs TRBV10-1 and TRBJ2-3; 8 nucleotides agree with TRBD1. The junction had 3 bases not matched to a gene; V was cut back by 6 bases and J by 1 base. Germline CDR1 WNHNN, CDR2 SYGVQD (reference sequence). The CDR3 runs to 14 residues.

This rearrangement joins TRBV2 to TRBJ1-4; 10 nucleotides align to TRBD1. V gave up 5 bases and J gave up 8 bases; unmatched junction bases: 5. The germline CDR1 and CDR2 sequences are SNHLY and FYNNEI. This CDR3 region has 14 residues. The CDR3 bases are TGTGCCAGCAGTTCGGACAGGGGGAGGGAAAAACTGTTTTTT. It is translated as CASSSDRGREKLFF.

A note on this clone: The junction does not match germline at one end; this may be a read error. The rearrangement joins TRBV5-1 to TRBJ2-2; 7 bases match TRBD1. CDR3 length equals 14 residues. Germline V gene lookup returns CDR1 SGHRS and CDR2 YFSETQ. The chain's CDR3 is CASTQTGNAGELFF. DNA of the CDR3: TGCGCCAGCACCCAGACAGGGAACGCCGGGGAGCTGTTTTTT.

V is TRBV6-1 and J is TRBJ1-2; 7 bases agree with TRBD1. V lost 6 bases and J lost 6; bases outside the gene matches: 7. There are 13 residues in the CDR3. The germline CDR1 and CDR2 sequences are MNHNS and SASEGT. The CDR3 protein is CASRATGVDGYTF. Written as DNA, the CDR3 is TGTGCCAGCAGAGCAACAGGGGTTGATGGCTACACCTTC.

The CDR3 bases are TGTGCCAGCAGCATAGGGACAGCCACTTACGAGCAGTACTTC. Its protein product is CASSIGTATYEQYF. The chain carries TRBV5-4 and TRBJ2-7; 7 bases line up with TRBD1. The germline V gene has CDR1 SGHNT and CDR2 YYREEE (reference sequence). The CDR3 loop spans 14 amino acids. J was trimmed by 4 bases and V by 4 bases; bases with no gene match: 8.

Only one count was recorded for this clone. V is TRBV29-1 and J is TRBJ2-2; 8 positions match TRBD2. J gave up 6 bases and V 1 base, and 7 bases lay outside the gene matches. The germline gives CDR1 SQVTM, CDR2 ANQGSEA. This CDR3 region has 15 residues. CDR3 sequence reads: CSVEVSGGGAGELFF. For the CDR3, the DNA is TGCAGCGTTGAAGTGTCGGGGGGGGGAGCCGGGGAGCTGTTTTTT.